Listed below are T cell receptor beta chains from one sample, sequenced in a study of cytomegalovirus exposure and HLA in healthy donors. Using immunoSEQ multiplex PCR, the repertoire was profiled, and TCRdb retains in-frame clones only, with some absent. The sample's table shows about 58,000 clones. The sample was PBMCs. Receptor source: a male donor in good health and CMV-seronegative. Both conserved end residues are part of each CDR3. D genes are given only for firm matches.

>TRBV15|TRBD1|TRBJ2-3
TGTGCCACCAGCAGAGAAAAGGACAGGCCTAATACGCAGTATTTT
CATSREKDRPNTQYF
>TRBV4-2|-|TRBJ2-5
TGTGCCAGCAGTCCACTAGGTCAAGAGACCCAGTACTTC
CASSPLGQETQYF
>TRBV5-6|-|TRBJ2-5
TGTGCCAGCAGCTTGGTAGGCAGGGAGACCCAGTACTTC
CASSLVGRETQYF
>TRBV7-9|-|TRBJ1-1
TGTGCCAGCACCGTAGGGGCCCAGCCCCTCCGGGCCATGAACACTGAAGCTTTCTTT
CASTVGAQPLRAMNTEAFF
>TRBV18|-|TRBJ1-1
TGTGCCAGCTCAGATAGACACGGTGGCACTGAAGCTTTCTTT
CASSDRHGGTEAFF
>TRBV19|TRBD1|TRBJ1-1
TGTGCCAGTAGTTCTGTGGGGACAGGGAACACTGAAGCTTTCTTT
CASSSVGTGNTEAFF
>TRBV19|TRBD1|TRBJ2-1
TGTGCCAGTAGTTCCTTCTGGACAGGGGACGGGGATGAGCAGTTCTTC
CASSSFWTGDGDEQFF
>TRBV13|TRBD2|TRBJ2-3
TGTGCCAGCAGACTAGCGGGAGGCCTCACAGATACGCAGTATTTT
CASRLAGGLTDTQYF
>TRBV11-3|-|TRBJ2-7
TGTGCCAGCAGCTTAGGGGGTAGCGGAGCCTACGAGCAGTACTTC
CASSLGGSGAYEQYF
>TRBV7-9|-|TRBJ2-3
TGTGCCAGCAGCTGGGGCGGGACTGGCACAGATACGCAGTATTTT
CASSWGGTGTDTQYF
>TRBV7-8|-|TRBJ1-1
TGTGCCAGCAGCTCAGGGGTGAACACTGAAGCTTTCTTT
CASSSGVNTEAFF